The 28 T cell receptor beta chains below were found in one sample sequenced in a study of cytomegalovirus exposure and HLA in healthy donors. PCR amplification relied on 60 Vbeta primers (plus 13 Jbeta primers). Profiled with immunoSEQ multiplex PCR; TCRdb holds only in-frame clones, not every one. The sample carries over 100,000 clones, around 81% recorded once. The sequenced material came from PBMCs. All receptors derive from a woman younger than 45 in good health and CMV-seronegative.

The CDR3 region is CASSETSGRRETQYF. The CDR3 DNA reads as TGTGCCAGCAGTGAAACTAGCGGGAGGAGGGAGACCCAGTACTTC. The rearrangement joins TRBV25-1 to TRBJ2-5, with 12 bases that match TRBD2. The CDR3 contains 15 residues. Looked up from germline, CDR1 is MGHDK and CDR2 is SYGVNS. The V gene end was trimmed by 2 bases and the J gene end by 5 bases; junction bases not matched to a gene: 3. The whole variable domain, remainder taken from reference TRBV25-1 and TRBJ2-5, is EADIYQTPRYLVIGTGKKITLECSQTMGHDKMYWYQQDPGMELHLIHYSYGVNSTEKGDLSSESTVSRIRTEHFPLTLESARPSHTSQYLCASSETSGRRETQYFGPGTRLLVL.

The chain's CDR3 is CASNDRAIGNQPQHF. CDR3 sequence (DNA): TGTGCCAGCAATGACAGGGCGATTGGCAATCAGCCCCAGCATTTT. The chain uses TRBV2 and TRBJ1-5; 7 bases are shared with TRBD1. Trimming cost V 7 bases and J 2 bases; bases outside gene matches: 8. The germline V gene has CDR1 SNHLY and CDR2 FYNNEI. This CDR3 has 15 amino acids.

This clone was seen only a few times. V is TRBV18 and J is TRBJ2-1; the match to TRBD1 covers 7 bases. V was clipped by 3 bases and J by 0 bases; unmatched bases: 5. Germline values: CDR1 KGHSH, CDR2 LQKENI. CDR3 length: 16 residues. DNA for the CDR3: TGTGCCAGCTCACCGGGACAGACATACTCCTACAATGAGCAGTTCTTC. Its protein is CASSPGQTYSYNEQFF.

This clone has just a few counts. The chain employs TRBV7-2 and TRBJ1-2; the D is unclear. The V gene lost 2 bases and the J gene lost 8 bases, with 15 bases spanning the gap. Looked up from germline, CDR1 is SGHTA and CDR2 is FQGNSA. This CDR3 comprises 14 residues. The CDR3 sequence: CASSLCLRPGGYTF. CDR3 sequence (DNA): TGTGCCAGCAGCTTATGTCTAAGGCCCGGGGGCTACACCTTC.

V and J are TRBV5-5 and TRBJ1-4; TRBD1 matches at 7 bases. Losses at the gene ends were 2 bases for V and 7 bases for J; bases not matched to a gene: 8. The CDR3 spans 15 residues. Germline lookup yields CDR1 SGHKS and CDR2 YYEKEE (reference sequence). This chain's CDR3 is CASSFGDRDPEKLFF. The CDR3 bases are TGTGCCAGCAGCTTTGGAGACAGGGATCCTGAAAAACTGTTTTTT.

V is TRBV7-8 and J is TRBJ1-1, with 11 bases identical to TRBD1. This CDR3 is 18 amino acids long. Germline CDR1 is SGHVS and CDR2 is FQNEAQ. The ends lost 7 bases at V and 4 bases at J; junction bases unmatched: 17. CDR3 region: CASTPRDRGMSMATEAFF. The CDR3 nucleotides read TGTGCCAGCACCCCCCGGGACAGGGGGATGTCGATGGCCACTGAAGCTTTCTTT.

The V call is TRBV5-1, the J call TRBJ2-7; D is possibly TRBD2 (7 bases). This CDR3 spans 15 amino acids. Germline V gives CDR1 SGHRS, CDR2 YFSETQ. The V end was cut by 2 bases, the J end by 2 bases, with 14 bases between. The CDR3 DNA is TGCGCCAGCAGCTTCCAAGCGGGACAAACCTACGAGCAGTACTTC. As protein: CASSFQAGQTYEQYF.

V is TRBV7-2 and J is TRBJ2-1; D perhaps matches TRBD2 (5 bases). Germline CDR1 reads SGHTA; CDR2 reads FQGNSA. Trimming left V 2 bases short and J 6 bases short, with 14 bases between. This CDR3 has 15 residues. The CDR3 DNA sequence: TGTGCCAGCAGCTTAAGAGGGTTGACTGGCAATGAGCAGTTCTTC. It translates to CASSLRGLTGNEQFF. The complete variable domain, with remaining parts taken from reference TRBV7-2 and TRBJ2-1, reads GAGVSQSPSNKVTEKGKDVELRCDPISGHTALYWYRQSLGQGLEFLIYFQGNSAPDKSGLPSDRFSAERTGGSVSTLTIQRTQQEDSAVYLCASSLRGLTGNEQFFGPGTRLTVL.

The chain recombines TRBV5-1 with TRBJ2-7; tentative D call: TRBD1 (6 bases). Germline V gene data show CDR1 as SGHRS and CDR2 as YFSETQ. The V gene lost 0 bases and the J gene lost 12 bases, with 34 bases spanning the gap. This CDR3 is 19 amino acids long. This chain's CDR3 is CASSLDVFSASDRSAMVYF. The CDR3 bases are TGCGCCAGCAGCTTGGACGTTTTCAGTGCCTCTGACAGGAGTGCTATGGTGTACTTC.

The J gene is TRBJ1-2, the V gene TRBV6-5; D not certain. The CDR3 spans 14 residues. V was pared by 3 bases and J by 4 bases, with 12 bases between. The germline gives CDR1 MNHEY, CDR2 SVGAGI. The CDR3 loop is CASSYEGTGYGYTF. DNA of the CDR3: TGTGCCAGCAGTTATGAGGGCACGGGCTATGGCTACACCTTC.

The chain couples TRBV7-2 to TRBJ1-5; 9 nucleotides align to TRBD1. Germline CDR1 is SGHTA and CDR2 is FQGNSA. This CDR3 comprises 14 residues. Trimming removed 4 bases from V and 6 bases from J; junction bases left unmatched: 4. CDR3 DNA: TGTGCCAGCAGCTATGACAGGGGGAGTCAGCCCCAGCATTTT. This codes for CASSYDRGSQPQHF.

The CDR3 nucleotides are TGTGCCAGCAGCGTATCGGTAGACAGGCCTGAAAAACTGTTTTTT. It specifies CASSVSVDRPEKLFF. The gene calls are TRBV9 and TRBJ1-4, with a weak D call TRBD1 (6 bases). Germline assignment: CDR1 SGDLS and CDR2 YYNGEE. CDR3 length: 15 amino acids. V lost 1 base and J 7 bases, leaving 14 bases between the germline ends.

The V and J genes are TRBV7-2 and TRBJ2-2, with 12 bases that match TRBD2. V lost 1 base and J lost 9; bases outside the gene matches: 6. CDR3 size: 16 residues. Germline assignment: CDR1 SGHTA and CDR2 FQGNSA. The CDR3 loop is CASSLGLAGGARELFF. The CDR3 nucleotides are TGTGCCAGCAGCTTAGGTCTAGCGGGAGGGGCCAGGGAGCTGTTTTTT. The entire variable domain, with the rest obtained from reference TRBV7-2 and TRBJ2-2, is as follows: GAGVSQSPSNKVTEKGKDVELRCDPISGHTALYWYRQSLGQGLEFLIYFQGNSAPDKSGLPSDRFSAERTGGSVSTLTIQRTQQEDSAVYLCASSLGLAGGARELFFGEGSRLTVL.

The chain combines TRBV25-1 with TRBJ2-5, with 7 bases identical to TRBD1. The tail of the sequence fits TRBJ2-7 better, so the J call may be wrong. Germline loops: CDR1 MGHDK, CDR2 SYGVNS. The CDR3 extends over 15 amino acids. CDR3 nucleotides: TGTGCCAGCAGTAACAGGGGTCCCCCCTCCTACGAGCAGTACTTC. Translated: CASSNRGPPSYEQYF.

This sequence joins TRBV23-1 and TRBJ2-7; 9 bases are shared with TRBD1. TRBV23-1 is identified as an open reading frame with a role that is uncertain. The CDR3 is 16 amino acids. V was clipped by 4 bases and J by 6 bases; unmatched bases: 13. The CDR3 here is CASSPKETGGGLEQYF. The CDR3 coding sequence is TGCGCCAGCAGTCCGAAAGAGACAGGGGGGGGTCTCGAGCAGTACTTC.

J is TRBJ1-4 and V is TRBV25-1, with 8 bases aligning to TRBD1. Germline CDR1 and CDR2: MGHDK and SYGVNS. The CDR3 runs to 16 residues. Unmatched junction bases numbered 12, after V lost 3 bases and J lost 9 bases. CDR3 sequence: CASSDDGQGSFKKLFF. The DNA for the CDR3 is TGTGCCAGCAGTGATGATGGACAGGGAAGTTTCAAAAAACTGTTTTTT.

V usage is TRBV7-9 and J usage is TRBJ1-4; D gene ambiguous. Per the germline V gene, CDR1 is SEHNR and CDR2 is FQNEAQ (reference sequence). This CDR3 comprises 13 residues. The ends were cut back, 1 base at V and 8 bases at J, with 8 bases in the middle. CDR3 nucleotides: TGTGCCAGCAGCTTAGTGGGCGGGGAAAAACTGTTTTTT. It encodes CASSLVGGEKLFF.

The rearrangement uses TRBV29-1 and TRBJ2-3, with 9 bases identical to TRBD2. The CDR3 consists of 15 residues. J was trimmed by 1 base and V by 6 bases; bases with no gene match: 8. CDR1 and CDR2 (germline): SQVTM, ANQGSEA. CDR3 region: CSVDRTSDGTDTQYF. In DNA form, the CDR3 reads TGCAGCGTCGACCGGACTAGCGATGGCACAGATACGCAGTATTTT.

The V and J genes are TRBV9 and TRBJ2-3; 8 positions agree with TRBD1. Germline CDR1 reads SGDLS; CDR2 reads YYNGEE. The CDR3 is 15 residues long. V dropped 3 bases and J dropped 8; count of bases not matched to a gene: 11. CDR3 DNA sequence: TGTGCCAGCAGCGATGACAGGGGCGCTCATGGTACGCAGTATTTT. The encoded protein is CASSDDRGAHGTQYF.

The rearrangement joins TRBV11-2 to TRBJ2-2; D is ambiguous. The CDR3 is 12 residues long. The germline V gene encodes CDR1 SGHAT and CDR2 FQNNGV. V was trimmed by 7 bases and J by 8 bases, leaving 11 bases between them. The CDR3 spells CASIYVTGELFF. For the CDR3, the DNA is TGTGCCAGCATATACGTAACAGGGGAGCTGTTTTTT.

The chain is built from TRBV5-6 and TRBJ2-1, with a tentative D call TRBD1 (5 bases). With 2 bases removed from V and 4 bases from J, the gap between germline ends came to 13 bases. Germline V gene sequence: CDR1 SGHDT, CDR2 YYEEEE. This CDR3 has 15 amino acids. The CDR3 region is CASSLIGTGYNEQFF. The CDR3 DNA is TGTGCCAGCAGCTTAATTGGAACAGGATACAATGAGCAGTTCTTC.

The rearrangement uses TRBV5-1 and TRBJ1-2; TRBD1 agrees at 10 bases. CDR3 size: 16 residues. Trimming removed 4 bases from V and 3 bases from J; junction bases left unmatched: 9. CDR1 and CDR2 (germline): SGHRS, YFSETQ. Here the CDR3 reads CASSPGTGANHYGYTF. DNA for the CDR3: TGCGCCAGCAGCCCTGGGACAGGGGCAAACCACTATGGCTACACCTTC. Looking up the rest from reference TRBV5-1 and TRBJ1-2 gives the full variable domain: KAGVTQTPRYLIKTRGQQVTLSCSPISGHRSVSWYQQTPGQGLQFLFEYFSETQRNKGNFPGRFSGRQFSNSRSEMNVSTLELGDSALYLCASSPGTGANHYGYTFGSGTRLTVV.

The rearrangement uses TRBV28 and TRBJ2-5; 7 bases agree with TRBD1. Matching the DNA end better, TRBJ2-7 makes the J call doubtful. CDR1 MDHEN and CDR2 SYDVKM come from the germline V gene. The CDR3 covers 12 residues. The CDR3 DNA sequence: TGTGCCAGCAATAGACAGGGCCACGAGCAGTACTTC. This encodes CASNRQGHEQYF.

V gene TRBV9 combines with J gene TRBJ1-1; possibly TRBD1 for D (5 bases). The length of the CDR3 is 13 residues. Germline V lookup: CDR1 SGDLS, CDR2 YYNGEE. The ends were cut back, 4 bases at V and 5 bases at J, with 12 bases in the middle. The CDR3 spells CASSPQVWTEAFF. The CDR3 region has the DNA TGTGCCAGCAGCCCACAGGTTTGGACTGAAGCTTTCTTT.

The chain combines TRBV7-2 with TRBJ2-7, with D possibly TRBD2 on 5 matching bases. Trimming left V 6 bases short and J 2 bases short, with 17 bases between. Germline loops: CDR1 SGHTA, CDR2 FQGNSA. This CDR3 has 15 residues. CDR3 region: CASRLGSQTPYEQYF. The CDR3, as DNA: TGTGCCAGCAGACTAGGGTCGCAGACCCCCTACGAGCAGTACTTC. The entire variable domain, with the rest obtained from reference TRBV7-2 and TRBJ2-7, is as follows: GAGVSQSPSNKVTEKGKDVELRCDPISGHTALYWYRQSLGQGLEFLIYFQGNSAPDKSGLPSDRFSAERTGGSVSTLTIQRTQQEDSAVYLCASRLGSQTPYEQYFGPGTRLTVT.

This clone was observed a few times. The chain uses TRBV10-3 and TRBJ2-2; TRBD2 matches at 10 bases. In germline, CDR1 is ENHRY, CDR2 SYGVKD. V dropped 6 bases and J dropped 4; count of bases not matched to a gene: 2. The CDR3 covers 14 residues. Written as DNA, the CDR3 is TGTGCCATCAGGGCTAGCGGGAGCACCGGGGAGCTGTTTTTT. It specifies CAIRASGSTGELFF.

This clone came up a few times. The genes are TRBV5-1 and TRBJ2-3; D is undetermined. Looked up from germline, CDR1 is SGHRS and CDR2 is YFSETQ. The CDR3 is made up of 15 amino acids. The V gene lost 3 bases and the J gene lost 3 bases, with 14 bases spanning the gap. The CDR3: CASSSWSQRTDTQYF. As DNA, the CDR3 is TGCGCCAGCAGCTCCTGGAGCCAGAGGACAGATACGCAGTATTTT.

This clone occurred a few times. This chain uses TRBV10-3 with TRBJ1-2, with D possibly matching TRBD1 (5 bases). V was trimmed by 2 bases and J by 14 bases, leaving 12 bases between them. This CDR3 is built from 11 residues. Germline assignment: CDR1 ENHRY and CDR2 SYGVKD. The CDR3, as DNA: TGTGCCATCAGTGAGCAGGCAGGGCAGACCTTC. Encoded protein: CAISEQAGQTF.